These 11 T cell receptor beta chains were sequenced from one sample in a study of cytomegalovirus exposure and HLA in healthy donors. PCR used 60 Vbeta primers and 13 Jbeta primers. Method: immunoSEQ multiplex PCR; TCRdb's copy keeps in-frame clones and lacks some. The data contain about 89,000 clones, about two thirds of them seen just once; the ten biggest clones take up about 2.3%. The sequencing sample was made of PBMCs. The receptors shown here come from a human donor in good health.

This clone was observed once. The chain recombines TRBV6-1 with TRBJ1-5; TRBD1 is a possible D gene (5 bases). The CDR3 spans 13 residues. V lost 8 bases, J lost 9 bases, and 17 bases lay in between. Germline CDR1 and CDR2: MNHNS and SASEGT. The CDR3 protein is CASAGSQSMPQHF. Here the CDR3 DNA reads TGTGCCAGCGCAGGGTCCCAATCGATGCCCCAGCATTTT.

The rearrangement joins TRBV7-8 to TRBJ2-3; perhaps TRBD2 as D (6 bases). The V gene lost 6 bases and the J gene lost 0 bases, with 10 bases spanning the gap. Germline CDR1 is SGHVS and CDR2 is FQNEAQ. CDR3 length equals 14 residues. The CDR3 DNA reads as TGTGCCAGCAGTGGGGAGGATAGCACAGATACGCAGTATTTT. It is translated as CASSGEDSTDTQYF.

The V call is TRBV15, the J call TRBJ2-1; D is undetermined. The CDR3 consists of 13 residues. Germline lookup yields CDR1 LNHNV and CDR2 YYDKDF (reference sequence). V gave up 1 base and J gave up 5 bases, with 6 bases separating them. CDR3 sequence reads: CATSRAQNNEQFF. The CDR3 DNA follows: TGTGCCACCAGCAGAGCCCAGAACAATGAGCAGTTCTTC.

V is TRBV7-9 and J is TRBJ2-3, with 13 bases matching TRBD2. Trimming cost V 5 bases and J 0 bases; bases outside gene matches: 11. Germline values: CDR1 SEHNR, CDR2 FQNEAQ (reference sequence). The CDR3 has 19 residues. CDR3 DNA: TGTGCCAGCAGCCGGACCCCGGGACTAGCGGGGTCTAGCACAGATACGCAGTATTTT. This gives the protein CASSRTPGLAGSSTDTQYF. Using reference TRBV7-9 and TRBJ2-3 for the parts outside the CDR3, the full variable domain is DTGVSQNPRHKITKRGQNVTFRCDPISEHNRLYWYRQTLGQGPEFLTYFQNEAQLEKSRLLSDRFSAERPKGSFSTLEIQRTEQGDSAMYLCASSRTPGLAGSSTDTQYFGPGTRLTVL.

This clone was observed a few times. This chain uses TRBV19 with TRBJ2-1, with 9 nucleotides matching TRBD2. The V segment lost 4 bases and the J segment 9 bases; nucleotides outside the gene matches: 10. Germline V gene data show CDR1 as LNHDA and CDR2 as SQIVND (reference sequence). CDR3 length equals 15 residues. The CDR3 DNA sequence: TGTGCCAGTAGTACGTCGGGACTAGCTCTCGGTGAGCAGTTCTTC. It translates to CASSTSGLALGEQFF.

The chain combines TRBV7-9 with TRBJ2-7; the match to TRBD1 covers 9 bases. CDR3 length: 13 amino acids. The germline V gene encodes CDR1 SEHNR and CDR2 FQNEAQ (reference sequence). Trimming at V came to 7 bases and at J to 3 bases, leaving 4 bases not matched to a gene. CDR3 DNA: TGTGCCAGCACCCTGGACAGGGGCTACGAGCAGTACTTC. Amino acids: CASTLDRGYEQYF. The variable domain in full, completed from reference TRBV7-9 and TRBJ2-7, reads DTGVSQNPRHKITKRGQNVTFRCDPISEHNRLYWYRQTLGQGPEFLTYFQNEAQLEKSRLLSDRFSAERPKGSFSTLEIQRTEQGDSAMYLCASTLDRGYEQYFGPGTRLTVT.

The genes are TRBV4-1 and TRBJ1-1, with D possibly matching TRBD1 (6 bases). The CDR3 length is 17 residues. In germline, CDR1 is MGHRA, CDR2 YSYEKL. Trimming removed 1 base from V and 14 bases from J, with 29 bases in between. CDR3 sequence: CASSQGRGHPGERLPFF. DNA for the CDR3: TGCGCCAGCAGCCAAGGTCGGGGACACCCAGGGGAACGGCTACCCTTCTTT.

The rearrangement joins TRBV29-1 to TRBJ2-4; D call uncertain. V shed 6 bases and J shed 4 bases, with 7 bases lying between them. The length of the CDR3 is 11 residues. Germline V CDR1 and CDR2: SQVTM, ANQGSEA. This chain's CDR3 is CSVPDKNIQYF. Written as DNA, the CDR3 is TGCAGCGTCCCAGATAAAAACATTCAGTACTTC.

The rearrangement links TRBV7-9 to TRBJ2-2; TRBD2 matches at 8 bases. Germline V gene sequence: CDR1 SEHNR, CDR2 FQNEAQ (reference sequence). The junction had 8 bases not matched to a gene; V was cut back by 5 bases and J by 3 bases. There are 16 residues in the CDR3. CDR3 region: CASSPSGTSYTGELFF. CDR3 sequence (DNA): TGTGCCAGCAGCCCATCCGGGACTAGTTACACCGGGGAGCTGTTTTTT.

CDR3 protein: CASSARGNNQPQHF. The CDR3 coding sequence is TGTGCCAGCAGTGCCCGGGGTAACAATCAGCCCCAGCATTTT. V and J are TRBV28 and TRBJ1-5, with unresolved D. V dropped 5 bases and J dropped 3 bases, with 11 bases sitting between them. Germline lookup yields CDR1 MDHEN and CDR2 SYDVKM. This CDR3 spans 14 amino acids.

This chain connects TRBV6-5 to TRBJ2-2; TRBD2 is a possible D gene (5 bases). This CDR3 region has 12 residues. Trimming removed 8 bases from V and 5 bases from J, with 9 bases in between. Looked up from germline, CDR1 is MNHEY and CDR2 is SVGAGI. The CDR3 coding sequence is TGTGCCAGCTATCGGGGAACCGGGGAGCTGTTTTTT. Its translation is CASYRGTGELFF.